This entry lists 30 T cell receptor beta chains sequenced from one sample in a study of blood T cell repertoires in COVID-19. Repertoires were generated with immunoSEQ multiplex PCR, while TCRdb's copy carries only in-frame clones and drops some. The sample lists roughly 300,000 clones; around 82% were seen once. The sample consisted of peripheral blood. The receptors here all came from a woman between 50 and 59 years old with acute or convalescent COVID-19.

Notes on this clone: The identical CDR3 is also encoded by other nucleotide sequences in the sample. J is TRBJ2-2 and V is TRBV11-3; D gene unclear. With 0 bases removed from V and 6 bases from J, the gap between germline ends came to 5 bases. CDR1 SGHNT and CDR2 YENEEA come from the germline V gene. CDR3 size: 13 residues. CDR3 residues: CASSLDPAGELFF. Written as DNA, the CDR3 is TGTGCCAGCAGCTTAGATCCGGCCGGGGAGCTGTTTTTT.

The V and J genes are TRBV5-1 and TRBJ1-2; D not certain. There are 13 residues in the CDR3. The germline V gene has CDR1 SGHRS and CDR2 YFSETQ. V was pared by 4 bases and J by 0 bases, with 7 bases between. The CDR3 region has the DNA TGCGCCAGCAGCCTACAGACTAACTATGGCTACACCTTC. Translation gives CASSLQTNYGYTF.

The chain employs TRBV14 and TRBJ1-6, with 9 bases fitting TRBD1. V was pared by 1 base and J by 10 bases, with 2 bases of the junction left unmatched. CDR1 and CDR2 (germline): SGHDN, FVKESK. This CDR3 comprises 14 residues. The CDR3 DNA follows: TGTGCCAGCAGCCAAGGGACAGGGGAGTCACCCCTCCACTTT. It specifies CASSQGTGESPLHF.

The chain recombines TRBV6-6 with TRBJ2-3; D perhaps matches TRBD1 (6 bases). CDR1 is MNHNY and CDR2 is SVGAGI in the germline V gene (reference sequence). V dropped 6 bases and J dropped 4 bases, with 14 bases sitting between them. The CDR3 consists of 14 residues. The CDR3 DNA reads as TGTGCCAGCAGGTTCTTCGCAGGGGCAGATACGCAGTATTTT. Protein product: CASRFFAGADTQYF.

The chain has TRBV11-2 and TRBJ1-4; D remains ambiguous. Germline lookup yields CDR1 SGHAT and CDR2 FQNNGV. The germline V and J ends were trimmed by 0 bases and 3 bases, with 8 bases remaining between them. The CDR3 sequence is 15 residues long. The DNA of the CDR3 is TGTGCCAGCAGCTTAGATGGCAAACCTAATGAAAAACTGTTTTTT. Encoded protein: CASSLDGKPNEKLFF.

The chain has TRBV6-5 and TRBJ2-6; the D gene is possibly TRBD1 (5 bases). The CDR3 covers 15 residues. Germline values: CDR1 MNHEY, CDR2 SVGAGI. Between the trimmed V and J ends, which lost 6 bases and 0 bases, there was a span of 9 bases. CDR3 bases: TGTGCCAGCAGACTCGACAGCTCTGGGGCCAACGTCCTGACTTTC. It is translated as CASRLDSSGANVLTF.

This clone was seen a handful of times. The chain carries TRBV5-1 and TRBJ2-2; 13 positions match TRBD2. Germline values: CDR1 SGHRS, CDR2 YFSETQ. The CDR3 totals 16 residues. V gave up 4 bases and J gave up 7 bases; unmatched junction bases: 7. Here the CDR3 DNA reads TGCGCCAGCAGCCCCAGGACTAGCGGGAGCGGCGGGGAGCTGTTTTTT. Translating gives CASSPRTSGSGGELFF.

The genes are TRBV19 and TRBJ1-5; D uncertain. The CDR3 extends over 13 amino acids. V was shortened by 8 bases and J by 2 bases, with 10 bases between the two germline ends. From germline, CDR1 is LNHDA and CDR2 SQIVND (reference sequence). CDR3 in amino acids: CASATVRNQPQHF. The CDR3 DNA reads TGTGCCAGTGCAACAGTGCGCAATCAGCCCCAGCATTTT. The full variable domain, completed using reference TRBV19 and TRBJ1-5, is DGGITQSPKYLFRKEGQNVTLSCEQNLNHDAMYWYRQDPGQGLRLIYYSQIVNDFQKGDIAEGYSVSREKKESFPLTVTSAQKNPTAFYLCASATVRNQPQHFGDGTRLSIL.

This sequence joins TRBV18 and TRBJ1-1; possibly TRBD1 for D (6 bases). Germline values: CDR1 KGHSH, CDR2 LQKENI. This CDR3 comprises 14 residues. Trimming cost V 0 bases and J 2 bases, with 7 bases left between them. CDR3 region: CASSPPDRNTEAFF. CDR3 coding DNA: TGTGCCAGCTCACCACCGGACAGAAACACTGAAGCTTTCTTT.

CDR3 residues: CAWSPRNTEAFF. DNA for the CDR3: TGTGCCTGGAGTCCGAGAAACACTGAAGCTTTCTTT. This rearrangement joins TRBV30 to TRBJ1-1; no clear D gene. V lost 2 bases, J lost 2 bases, and 6 bases lay in between. The CDR3 sequence is 12 residues long. Germline values: CDR1 GTSNPN, CDR2 SVGIG (reference sequence). The full variable domain, rest sourced from reference TRBV30 and TRBJ1-1, is SQTIHQWPATLVQPVGSPLSLECTVEGTSNPNLYWYRQAAGRGLQLLFYSVGIGQISSEVPQNLSASRPQDRQFILSSKKLLLSDSGFYLCAWSPRNTEAFFGQGTRLTVV.

The chain carries TRBV19 and TRBJ2-3, with D unclear. Germline CDR1 LNHDA, CDR2 SQIVND (reference sequence). V lost 5 bases and J 2 bases, leaving 8 bases between the germline ends. This CDR3 spans 13 amino acids. The CDR3 DNA reads TGTGCCAGTAGTCATGGCTTCACAGATACGCAGTATTTT. Translated, it gives CASSHGFTDTQYF.

The chain recombines TRBV14 with TRBJ1-2, with 9 positions matching TRBD1. The germline CDR1 and CDR2 sequences are SGHDN and FVKESK. Trimming at V came to 4 bases and at J to 7 bases, leaving 4 bases not matched to a gene. The CDR3 is 13 residues long. In nucleotides, the CDR3 is TGTGCCAGCAGCCGGGACAGGGTTGCTGGCTACACCTTC. Translated, it gives CASSRDRVAGYTF.

The chain recombines TRBV5-1 with TRBJ2-1; D is possibly TRBD1 (6 bases). This CDR3 is 14 amino acids long. Trimming pared 2 bases from V and 2 bases from J, leaving 8 bases between. Germline-derived CDR1 and CDR2 are SGHRS and YFSETQ. The CDR3 nucleotides are TGCGCCAGCAGCTTTTCAGGGGCCTACAATGAGCAGTTCTTC. Translated, it gives CASSFSGAYNEQFF.

The chain employs TRBV24-1 and TRBJ1-2; D uncertain. The V end was cut by 3 bases, the J end by 4 bases, with 5 bases between. This CDR3 has 12 residues. CDR1 and CDR2 from the germline V gene are KGHDR and SFDVKD. The CDR3 coding sequence is TGTGCCACCAGTGATGGGCCCTATGGCTACACCTTC. Its protein product is CATSDGPYGYTF.

The rearrangement uses TRBV7-2 and TRBJ1-3; 7 bases fit TRBD1. This CDR3 has 16 residues. With V trimmed by 5 bases and J by 3 bases, 10 bases remained unmatched. Germline lookup yields CDR1 SGHTA and CDR2 FQGNSA. In DNA, the CDR3 is TGTGCCAGCAGCAGAGACAGGGTAACCCGTGGAAACACCATATATTTT. It codes for CASSRDRVTRGNTIYF.

The rearrangement links TRBV7-3 to TRBJ2-5; D unresolved. The germline V and J ends were trimmed by 1 base and 5 bases, with 14 bases remaining between them. The CDR3 totals 15 residues. Germline assignment: CDR1 SGHTA and CDR2 FQGTGA. The CDR3 sequence is CASSLNNPPGETQYF. DNA of the CDR3: TGTGCCAGCAGCTTAAATAACCCACCCGGGGAGACCCAGTACTTC.

The rearrangement uses TRBV5-1 and TRBJ1-2; 9 bases are a match to TRBD1. Germline V lookup: CDR1 SGHRS, CDR2 YFSETQ. The CDR3 sequence is 14 residues long. The ends lost 4 bases at V and 4 bases at J; junction bases unmatched: 5. This CDR3 is CASSVGQGTYGYTF. The DNA for the CDR3 is TGCGCCAGCAGCGTGGGACAGGGAACCTATGGCTACACCTTC.

CDR3 sequence reads: CASTGTSGSGAYNEQFF. CDR3 DNA sequence: TGCGCCAGCACCGGGACTAGCGGGAGTGGGGCCTACAATGAGCAGTTCTTC. The rearrangement joins TRBV5-1 to TRBJ2-1; 14 bases agree with TRBD2. V shed 6 bases, J shed 2 bases, and the junction held 7 bases outside the gene matches. This CDR3 is built from 17 residues. Germline V gives CDR1 SGHRS, CDR2 YFSETQ.

The rearrangement links TRBV5-1 to TRBJ2-1; TRBD2 aligns across 9 bases. The CDR3 is made up of 19 amino acids. Germline loops: CDR1 SGHRS, CDR2 YFSETQ. V lost 3 bases, J lost 0 bases, and 13 bases stayed unmatched. The CDR3 sequence: CASSSTSGSLIPSYNEQFF. The CDR3 DNA follows: TGCGCCAGCAGCTCGACTAGCGGCTCCCTTATTCCCTCCTACAATGAGCAGTTCTTC.

The V call is TRBV27, the J call TRBJ2-7, with D possibly matching TRBD2 (6 bases). CDR1 is MNHEY, CDR2 SMNVEV, per germline (reference sequence). The CDR3 runs to 15 residues. Trimming cost V 0 bases and J 3 bases, with 12 bases left between them. CDR3 nucleotide sequence: TGTGCCAGCAGTTTATCGTTCGGGGGAGGCTACGAGCAGTACTTC. The encoded protein is CASSLSFGGGYEQYF.

The gene calls are TRBV11-2 and TRBJ2-7; D uncertain. With 5 bases removed from V and 0 bases from J, the gap between germline ends came to 11 bases. The germline V gene has CDR1 SGHAT and CDR2 FQNNGV. CDR3 size: 14 residues. The CDR3 region has the DNA TGTGCCAGCAGCCGAACCCAGGACTCCTACGAGCAGTACTTC. Translation: CASSRTQDSYEQYF.

The chain is built from TRBV19 and TRBJ2-5, with TRBD1 identical over 7 bases. The trim removed 1 base at V and 4 bases at J, leaving 3 bases unmatched. Germline V gene lookup returns CDR1 LNHDA and CDR2 SQIVND (reference sequence). CDR3 length: 14 amino acids. The CDR3 spells CASSIGNRGETQYF. In nucleotides, the CDR3 is TGTGCCAGTAGTATAGGGAACAGGGGAGAGACCCAGTACTTC.

V usage is TRBV5-1 and J usage is TRBJ1-1, with a tentative D call TRBD1 (5 bases). The CDR3 is 14 residues long. The germline gives CDR1 SGHRS, CDR2 YFSETQ. Between the trimmed V and J ends, which lost 0 bases and 7 bases, there was a span of 13 bases. CDR3 residues: CASSLVGSQGEAFF. The CDR3, as DNA: TGCGCCAGCAGCTTGGTTGGTTCCCAGGGTGAAGCTTTCTTT. Full variable domain (missing parts from reference TRBV5-1 and TRBJ1-1): KAGVTQTPRYLIKTRGQQVTLSCSPISGHRSVSWYQQTPGQGLQFLFEYFSETQRNKGNFPGRFSGRQFSNSRSEMNVSTLELGDSALYLCASSLVGSQGEAFFGQGTRLTVV.

This chain joins TRBV6-5 and TRBJ1-2; no clear D gene. The CDR3 totals 12 residues. V lost 3 bases and J 2 bases, leaving 4 bases between the germline ends. Germline V lookup: CDR1 MNHEY, CDR2 SVGAGI. The CDR3 nucleotides are TGTGCCAGCAGTTATGAGAACTATGGCTACACCTTC. Residues: CASSYENYGYTF.

V and J are TRBV27 and TRBJ1-6; D possibly corresponds to TRBD1 (5 bases). Trimming took 6 bases from V and 8 from J, leaving 17 bases between them. This CDR3 is 15 amino acids long. The germline V gene encodes CDR1 MNHEY and CDR2 SMNVEV (reference sequence). This chain's CDR3 is CASRLGSGGDSPLHF. CDR3 bases: TGTGCCAGCAGGTTAGGTTCCGGGGGGGATTCACCCCTCCACTTT.

This clone was picked up a small number of times. This chain connects TRBV7-2 to TRBJ2-2; D might be TRBD2 (5 bases). Germline loops: CDR1 SGHTA, CDR2 FQGNSA. The CDR3 sequence is 15 residues long. The ends were cut back, 5 bases at V and 0 bases at J, with 10 bases in the middle. The CDR3 is CASSLGLANTGELFF. CDR3 sequence (DNA): TGTGCCAGCAGCCTAGGACTGGCGAACACCGGGGAGCTGTTTTTT.

The table lists this clone with a few counts. This chain uses TRBV3-1 (or the pseudogene TRBV3-2) with TRBJ2-7, with D possibly matching TRBD2 (5 bases). Germline V gene lookup returns CDR1 LGHDT and CDR2 YNNKEL (reference sequence). This CDR3 is built from 14 residues. With 4 bases removed from V and 5 bases from J, the gap between germline ends came to 15 bases. CDR3 amino acids: CASSPPRSGDEQYF. CDR3 in DNA: TGTGCCAGCAGCCCTCCGCGGTCCGGGGACGAGCAGTACTTC.

This clone was seen just once. Other DNA sequences in this specimen translate into the identical CDR3. V gene TRBV7-2 combines with J gene TRBJ2-5; D might be TRBD1 (5 bases). Trimming stripped 5 bases from V and 2 bases from J, with 12 bases between. CDR1 and CDR2 (germline): SGHTA, FQGNSA. The CDR3 is 14 amino acids. The CDR3 protein is CASSPDRSQETQYF. CDR3 in DNA: TGTGCCAGCAGCCCCGACAGATCTCAAGAGACCCAGTACTTC.

The chain recombines TRBV6-5 with TRBJ2-1; no definite D call. Trimming took off 0 bases at V and 10 bases at J, with 16 bases between the two ends. The CDR3 sequence is 15 residues long. Germline lookup yields CDR1 MNHEY and CDR2 SVGAGI. CDR3 bases: TGTGCCAGCAGTTACTCGTTTGTCTACATGAGGGAGCAGTTCTTC. Its translation: CASSYSFVYMREQFF.

V and J are TRBV2 and TRBJ1-1; the D gene is possibly TRBD1 (6 bases). CDR1 is SNHLY, CDR2 FYNNEI, per germline. Trimming removed 6 bases at V and 3 bases at J, with 14 bases between. This CDR3 contains 14 residues. For the CDR3, the DNA is TGTGCCAGCAGCCAGATCAACAGGGACACTGAAGCTTTCTTT. It is translated as CASSQINRDTEAFF.